These 8 T cell receptor beta chains originate from one sample sequenced in a study of blood T cell repertoires in COVID-19. Repertoires were generated with immunoSEQ multiplex PCR, while TCRdb's copy carries only in-frame clones and drops some. The repertoire holds roughly 310,000 clones, with about 88% as singletons. What was sequenced was PBMCs or T cells enriched from blood (not recorded which). These receptors were taken from a woman aged 40 to 50 who had recovered from COVID-19.

V and J are TRBV3-1 (or the pseudogene TRBV3-2) and TRBJ2-7, with TRBD1 matching over 10 bases. Trimming at V came to 7 bases and at J to 5 bases, leaving 5 bases not matched to a gene. Germline V lookup: CDR1 LGHDT, CDR2 YNNKEL (reference sequence). The CDR3 runs 13 residues. CDR3 coding DNA: TGTGCCAGCAAGGACAGGGGGAGCGACGAGCAGTACTTC. Its protein product is CASKDRGSDEQYF.

The chain joins TRBV7-2 to TRBJ2-7; TRBD2 matches 12 bases. Trimming cost V 5 bases and J 2 bases; bases outside gene matches: 4. Per the germline V gene, CDR1 is SGHTA and CDR2 is FQGNSA. The CDR3 extends over 15 amino acids. The CDR3 DNA follows: TGTGCCAGCAGCATGACTAGCGGGGGTACCTACGAGCAGTACTTC. Translation gives CASSMTSGGTYEQYF.

The gene calls are TRBV10-1 and TRBJ1-2; TRBD1 agrees at 7 bases. CDR3 length: 15 residues. Germline loops: CDR1 WNHNN, CDR2 SYGVQD (reference sequence). Trimming cost V 6 bases and J 4 bases; bases outside gene matches: 11. The CDR3 here is CASSPGTDKPYGYTF. In nucleotides, the CDR3 is TGCGCCAGCAGCCCCGGGACAGACAAACCCTATGGCTACACCTTC.

The J gene is TRBJ2-7, the V gene TRBV27; D might be TRBD1 (6 bases). Between the trimmed V and J ends, which lost 3 bases and 3 bases, there was a span of 15 bases. The CDR3 is 15 residues long. Germline CDR1 MNHEY, CDR2 SMNVEV (reference sequence). The CDR3: CASSLYLTGFYEQYF. The CDR3 coding sequence is TGTGCCAGCAGTTTGTACCTGACAGGCTTCTACGAGCAGTACTTC.

The chain carries TRBV2 and TRBJ1-2; perhaps TRBD1 as D (6 bases). V gave up 2 bases and J gave up 8 bases, with 12 bases separating them. Germline lookup yields CDR1 SNHLY and CDR2 FYNNEI. The CDR3 spans 13 residues. The CDR3, as DNA: TGTGCCAGCAGTGAAAACAGGGTAGGAGGCTACACCTTC. This gives the protein CASSENRVGGYTF.

The rearrangement joins TRBV27 to TRBJ2-7; TRBD1 aligns across 8 bases. Germline V gene sequence: CDR1 MNHEY, CDR2 SMNVEV (reference sequence). Trimming took 4 bases from V and 2 from J; bases not matched to a gene: 7. The CDR3 is 15 amino acids. CDR3 sequence: CASSSRGLPTYEQYF. The CDR3 DNA follows: TGTGCCAGCAGTTCCAGGGGGCTCCCCACCTACGAGCAGTACTTC.

V and J are TRBV9 and TRBJ2-1, with 9 nucleotides matching TRBD1. The CDR3 is 18 residues long. Germline V gene lookup returns CDR1 SGDLS and CDR2 YYNGEE. V shed 0 bases, J shed 9 bases, and the junction held 16 bases outside the gene matches. The CDR3 DNA reads as TGTGCCAGCAGCGTAGCTAGTCGCGGGACAGGGAGGGTCGGTGAGCAGTTCTTC. Encoded protein: CASSVASRGTGRVGEQFF.

The rearrangement uses TRBV6-5 and TRBJ2-7, with D maybe TRBD2 (5 bases). This CDR3 is built from 15 residues. V lost 0 bases to trimming and J lost 0 bases, with 9 bases between them. The germline V gene has CDR1 MNHEY and CDR2 SVGAGI. The CDR3 DNA is TGTGCCAGCAGTTACTCCGGACTGCTCTCCTACGAGCAGTACTTC. This sequence encodes CASSYSGLLSYEQYF.